The T cell receptor beta chain under discussion was sequenced for a study of sequential checkpoint blockade in melanoma. Study-level background: Each arm's sequence ended with maintenance nivolumab.

Using immunoSEQ multiplex PCR, the repertoire was profiled, and TCRdb retains in-frame clones only, with some absent. The data hold more than 35,000 clones, with over 75% observed a single time. Treatment here: randomized to nivolumab then ipilimumab (arm A) or the reverse (arm B). None of the patients previously received DNA-damaging chemotherapy. Live CD3+CD8+ CD19− CD56− cells were sorted from PBMCs. The material sequenced was CD8+ T cells sorted from blood (inferred from file names), taken from a patient given nivolumab and ipilimumab in sequence. This sequence originates from a human donor with melanoma.

This CDR3 reads CASSERTSGYNEQFF. The DNA for the CDR3 is TGTGCCAGCAGTGAGAGGACTAGCGGGTACAATGAGCAGTTCTTC. The chain is built from TRBV2 and TRBJ2-1, with 11 nucleotides matching TRBD2. V lost 3 bases, J lost 4 bases, and 2 bases stayed unmatched. This CDR3 spans 15 amino acids. The germline V gene has CDR1 SNHLY and CDR2 FYNNEI.